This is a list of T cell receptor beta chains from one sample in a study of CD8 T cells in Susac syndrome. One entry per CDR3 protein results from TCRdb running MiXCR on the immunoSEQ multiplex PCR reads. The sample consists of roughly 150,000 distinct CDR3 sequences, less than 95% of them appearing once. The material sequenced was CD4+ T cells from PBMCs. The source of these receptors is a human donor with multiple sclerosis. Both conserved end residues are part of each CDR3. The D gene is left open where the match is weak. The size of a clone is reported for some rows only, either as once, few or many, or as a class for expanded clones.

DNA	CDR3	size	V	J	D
TGTGCCAGCAGTTATTCAGTTTGGACCTTGGGCGAGGCCAAAAACATTCAGTACTTC	CASSYSVWTLGEAKNIQYF	NA	TRBV6-2/TRBV6-3	TRBJ2-4	NA
TGCAGCGTTGAAACTTCGCAGGGCGGGACTGAAGCTTTCTTT	CSVETSQGGTEAFF	NA	TRBV29-1	TRBJ1-1	NA
TGTGCCAGTAGTCGAGTCCCCCGCGATCAGCCCCAGCATTTT	CASSRVPRDQPQHF	NA	TRBV19	TRBJ1-5	NA
TGTGCCACCAGCAAAACTCAGGGGGTACCTGAAGCTTTCTTT	CATSKTQGVPEAFF	NA	TRBV15	TRBJ1-1	TRBD1
TGTGCCAGCAGTTTCGGACATTTCCAAGAGACCCAGTACTTC	CASSFGHFQETQYF	once	TRBV12-3/TRBV12-4	TRBJ2-5	NA
TGTGCCAGCACCCTACCGGGATATGGCTACACCTTC	CASTLPGYGYTF	once	TRBV28	TRBJ1-2	NA
TGCAGTGCTCATCCTAGCGGGAGAGGGTACGAGCAGTACTTC	CSAHPSGRGYEQYF	NA	TRBV20-1	TRBJ2-7	TRBD2
TGTGCCACCAGTGATTTTGTACCGGGACAGGGCGATGAGCAGTTCTTC	CATSDFVPGQGDEQFF	NA	TRBV24-1	TRBJ2-1	TRBD1
TGTGCCAGCAGTTACGGGCTAGCGGAAGAGACCCAGTACTTC	CASSYGLAEETQYF	NA	TRBV6-6	TRBJ2-5	TRBD2
TGTGCCAGCAGCTCCCCGGGGGGGGACAAACTGTTTTTT	CASSSPGGDKLFF	NA	TRBV5-4	TRBJ1-4	NA
TGTGCCAGCAGTTTAAGCAGGGGCCGAGAGGGGGGACTGTTTTTT	CASSLSRGREGGLFF	NA	TRBV27	TRBJ1-4	NA
TGTGCCACCAGCATCTCGGGGCACAATCAGCCCCAGCATTTT	CATSISGHNQPQHF	NA	TRBV15	TRBJ1-5	NA
TGTGCCAGCAGCCAAGAGGCAACGTACGAGCAGTACTTC	CASSQEATYEQYF	NA	TRBV4-2	TRBJ2-7	NA
TGTGCCAGTAGTATAGGTACAGGGACTGAAGCTTTCTTT	CASSIGTGTEAFF	NA	TRBV19	TRBJ1-1	NA
TGCGCCAGCAGCCAAGCCGGGCTGGGAGAGACCCAGTACTTC	CASSQAGLGETQYF	NA	TRBV4-3	TRBJ2-5	NA
TGTGCCAGCAGTTTAGCTGGCACCTCCCGACAGTATTTT	CASSLAGTSRQYF	NA	TRBV12-3/TRBV12-4	TRBJ2-3	NA
TGTGCCAGCAGTCAAAGTCACGGGGAGACCCAGTACTTC	CASSQSHGETQYF	NA	TRBV27	TRBJ2-5	NA
TGTGCCAGCAGCCGCTTACGTAGGTACAAACTCTCTGGGGCCAACGTCCTGACTTTC	CASSRLRRYKLSGANVLTF	NA	TRBV28	TRBJ2-6	NA
TGTGCCACCAGTGGGACAGGGGGCAATCAGCCCCAGCATTTT	CATSGTGGNQPQHF	NA	TRBV24-1	TRBJ1-5	TRBD1
TGTGCCAGCAGCCACCGGGTCGGCAGCGGGGAGCTGTTTTTT	CASSHRVGSGELFF	NA	TRBV14	TRBJ2-2	NA
TGCGCCAGCAGCTTGGGGACACCGGGGAACACTGAAGCTTTCTTT	CASSLGTPGNTEAFF	NA	TRBV5-1	TRBJ1-1	NA
TGTGCCAGCAGCGGCGCGGACCCCGTCACCGGGGAGCTGTTTTTT	CASSGADPVTGELFF	NA	TRBV11-2	TRBJ2-2	NA
TGTGCCAGCAGAGGAGATAGCAATCAGCCCCAGCATTTT	CASRGDSNQPQHF	few	TRBV6-1	TRBJ1-5	NA
TGTGCCAGCAGTCCCCGCAATGAGCAGTTCTTC	CASSPRNEQFF	few	TRBV12-3/TRBV12-4	TRBJ2-1	NA
TGTGCCACCAGTGCTCGGGACAGGGATGGCTACACCTTC	CATSARDRDGYTF	NA	TRBV24-1	TRBJ1-2	TRBD1
TGTGCCAGCAGCGAACAGGGGGAATCCTACGAGCAGTACTTC	CASSEQGESYEQYF	NA	TRBV6-6	TRBJ2-7	TRBD1
TGTGCCAGCAGTTACGGATTGGGGACGTACGGAAACACCATATATTTT	CASSYGLGTYGNTIYF	NA	TRBV6-5	TRBJ1-3	NA
TGTGCCAGTAGGGTGACAGGGAACCGAAACACCATATATTTT	CASRVTGNRNTIYF	NA	TRBV19	TRBJ1-3	TRBD1
TGTGCCAGCAGCCAACAGGACCTCACAGATACGCAGTATTTT	CASSQQDLTDTQYF	NA	TRBV3-1	TRBJ2-3	NA
TGTGCCAGCAGTCAACAACTGGTAGATACGCAGTATTTT	CASSQQLVDTQYF	once	TRBV27	TRBJ2-3	NA
TGCAGTGCTAGGGTACCAGGAATAACTGAAGCTTTCTTT	CSARVPGITEAFF	NA	TRBV20-1	TRBJ1-1	NA
TGCGCCAGCAGCTCCTCGCCGGGACAGGGAAAAAACATTCAGTACTTC	CASSSSPGQGKNIQYF	NA	TRBV5-1	TRBJ2-4	TRBD1
TGTGCCAGCAGTTTCGGGGGGGCTTCCTACGAGCAGTACTTC	CASSFGGASYEQYF	NA	TRBV6-6	TRBJ2-7	TRBD2
TGTGCCAGCAGCCTCCGGGACGAACCGTACTTC	CASSLRDEPYF	NA	TRBV7-8	TRBJ2-7	NA
TGTGCCAGCAGCCAAGGTGCCGAGGTAGTAGTCACCAAAAACATTCAGTACTTC	CASSQGAEVVVTKNIQYF	NA	TRBV14	TRBJ2-4	NA
TGTGCCAGCAGTTTGTCGCGGCCTGAAAAACTGTTTTTT	CASSLSRPEKLFF	NA	TRBV28	TRBJ1-4	NA
TGTGCCAGCAGCTCCGGACCAATGAACACCGGGGAGCTGTTTTTT	CASSSGPMNTGELFF	once	TRBV7-2	TRBJ2-2	NA
TGTGCCAGCAGGAATAGCCGGGGTTCCAACTATGGCTACACCTTC	CASRNSRGSNYGYTF	NA	TRBV6-1	TRBJ1-2	NA
TGTGCCAGCAGCTTCCTAGCGACAGATACGCAGTATTTT	CASSFLATDTQYF	NA	TRBV11-2	TRBJ2-3	NA
TGTGCCAGCACCTCGGGGACAGGGGCTGAAAAACTGTTTTTT	CASTSGTGAEKLFF	NA	TRBV6-5	TRBJ1-4	TRBD1
TGCAGTGCTAGCCGGGACAGGGTCAACACTGAAGCTTTCTTT	CSASRDRVNTEAFF	NA	TRBV20-1	TRBJ1-1	TRBD1
TGCAGCGTTTCTGACAGGGGCTCAACTAATGAAAAACTGTTTTTT	CSVSDRGSTNEKLFF	NA	TRBV29-1	TRBJ1-4	TRBD1
TGTGCCAGCAGCCAAGAACCGGGACTAGCGGGAGGTTCGGATACGCAGTATTTT	CASSQEPGLAGGSDTQYF	NA	TRBV4-2	TRBJ2-3	TRBD2
TGCAGCGTTGGGGGGACCGGGGAGGCCACGCAGTATTTT	CSVGGTGEATQYF	NA	TRBV29-1	TRBJ2-3	NA
TGTGCCAGCAGCCCATACCAGCAGGGGGAACACACTGAAGCTTTCTTT	CASSPYQQGEHTEAFF	NA	TRBV9	TRBJ1-1	TRBD1
TGTGCCAGCAGTCTTTTAGACAGAGATCAGCCCCAGCATTTT	CASSLLDRDQPQHF	NA	TRBV12-3/TRBV12-4	TRBJ1-5	NA
TGCAGTGCTCACAAAGACAGGGTTCAAGATACGCAGTATTTT	CSAHKDRVQDTQYF	NA	TRBV20-1	TRBJ2-3	TRBD1
TGTGCCTGGGAAGGGACAGGGTGGAACGAGCAGTACTTC	CAWEGTGWNEQYF	few	TRBV30	TRBJ2-7	TRBD1
TGTGCCAGCAGCCAAGATTCCGCCCAAGAGACCCAGTACTTC	CASSQDSAQETQYF	NA	TRBV3-1	TRBJ2-5	NA
TGTGCCTGGAGTAGGGGACTAGCGGGAGACAATGAGCAGTTCTTC	CAWSRGLAGDNEQFF	NA	TRBV30	TRBJ2-1	TRBD2
TGCAGCGCGAGACAGGACCCCAACTATGGCTACACCTTC	CSARQDPNYGYTF	NA	TRBV29-1	TRBJ1-2	NA
TGTGCCAGCAGGGTAGCGGCTCCCGGGAGGGAGCAGTTCTTC	CASRVAAPGREQFF	NA	TRBV6-5	TRBJ2-1	TRBD2
TGTGCCAGCAGTTTTGTGGCTGGTAATGAGCAGTTCTTC	CASSFVAGNEQFF	NA	TRBV12-3/TRBV12-4	TRBJ2-1	NA
TGTGCCAGCAGACCGGGACGGGCCGATTCACCCCTCCACTTT	CASRPGRADSPLHF	NA	TRBV6-2/TRBV6-3	TRBJ1-6	NA
TGTGCCACCAGTGGGGCCGCTGGGGCCAACGTCCTGACTTTC	CATSGAAGANVLTF	NA	TRBV24-1	TRBJ2-6	NA